A selection of T cell receptor beta chains follows, all from one sample in a study of regulatory T cells in long-lasting Graves disease. MiXCR, applied by TCRdb to the multiplex PCR reads, yields one record per CDR3 protein. The sample lists about 540,000 distinct CDR3 sequences; roughly 12% were seen once. The same data also contributed to another study, on T cells in Graves' hyperthyroidism and ophthalmopathy.

Sequenced here: peripheral blood mononuclear cells (PBMCs), sampled at new diagnosis, from a patient treated with antithyroid drugs. The receptor source for this set is a man between 25 and 39 years old with Graves disease. The CDR3 runs from the conserved cysteine through the conserved F or W. The D gene is left open where the match is weak. Not every row has a clone size; where given, it reads once, few, many or a size class.

size,V,D,J,CDR3,DNA
.,TRBV18,.,TRBJ2-7,CASSPADGYEQYF,TGTGCCAGCTCACCTGCGGACGGCTACGAGCAGTACTTC
many,TRBV11-2,TRBD1,TRBJ2-5,CASSLESRGRSETQYF,TGTGCCAGCAGCTTAGAATCGAGGGGGCGGTCAGAGACCCAGTACTTC
few,TRBV30,TRBD1,TRBJ2-1,CAWSGRQGRGLQGYNEQFF,TGTGCCTGGAGTGGCCGACAGGGGCGCGGGCTACAGGGCTACAATGAGCAGTTCTTC
many,TRBV20-1,.,TRBJ2-7,CSASHYEQYF,TGCAGTGCTAGTCACTACGAGCAGTACTTC
many,TRBV12-3/TRBV12-4,.,TRBJ2-7,CASSPSPGLEQYF,TGTGCCAGCAGCCCGTCGCCAGGCCTCGAGCAGTACTTC
few,TRBV5-6,TRBD2,TRBJ2-5,CASSSGLGLETQYF,TGTGCCAGCAGCTCGGGACTAGGGTTGGAGACCCAGTACTTC
.,TRBV18,TRBD1,TRBJ1-5,CASSPTGTGGVGNQPQHF,TGTGCCAGCTCACCCACGGGGACAGGGGGCGTTGGCAATCAGCCCCAGCATTTT
many,TRBV29-1,.,TRBJ1-1,CSVETGGDTEAFF,TGCAGCGTTGAAACAGGAGGGGACACTGAAGCTTTCTTT
many,TRBV20-1,.,TRBJ2-5,CSAREERTALRTQYF,TGCAGTGCTAGAGAAGAAAGAACAGCGCTGCGGACCCAGTACTTC
many,TRBV20-1,.,TRBJ2-3,CSASGSSTDTQYF,TGCAGTGCTAGCGGGAGTAGCACAGATACGCAGTATTTT
few,TRBV6-1,.,TRBJ1-5,CARQASMAVFLWSQHF,TGTGCCAGACAGGCCTCTATGGCTGTCTTCTTATGGTCCCAGCATTTT
many,TRBV7-9,TRBD2,TRBJ2-2,CASVRPSGRNTGELFF,TGTGCCAGCGTGCGGCCTAGCGGGAGGAACACCGGGGAGCTGTTTTTT
.,TRBV4-1,.,TRBJ1-1,CASSQDRARRVNTEAFF,TGCGCCAGCAGCCAAGATAGGGCCCGCAGGGTTAACACTGAAGCTTTCTTT
many,TRBV5-1,.,TRBJ2-3,CASHVTATDTQYF,TGCGCCAGCCACGTGACAGCCACAGATACGCAGTATTTT
.,TRBV5-1,TRBD1,TRBJ1-2,CASSLDRGVPYGYTF,TGCGCCAGCAGCTTGGACAGGGGGGTCCCCTATGGCTACACCTTC
few,TRBV14,TRBD1,TRBJ2-6,CASSHYRGSGANVLTF,TGTGCCAGCAGCCATTACAGGGGTTCTGGGGCCAACGTCCTGACTTTC
many,TRBV7-9,TRBD2,TRBJ2-7,CASSSAGVAYEQYF,TGTGCCAGCAGTTCAGCGGGAGTAGCCTACGAGCAGTACTTC
.,TRBV3-1,TRBD2,TRBJ2-5,CASSQDSGLAGETQYF,TGTGCCAGCAGCCAAGATTCCGGACTAGCGGGAGAGACCCAGTACTTC
many,TRBV11-2,.,TRBJ2-6,CASSLRPESALSGANVLTF,TGTGCCAGCAGCTTACGCCCTGAGTCCGCCCTCTCTGGGGCCAACGTCCTGACTTTC
many,TRBV6-5,.,TRBJ2-7,CASSYGSGASYEQYF,TGTGCCAGCAGTTACGGCTCAGGGGCCTCCTACGAGCAGTACTTC
many,TRBV7-6,.,TRBJ2-7,CASSRTYYNEQYF,TGTGCCAGCAGCCGCACTTACTACAACGAGCAGTACTTC
many,TRBV11-2,TRBD2,TRBJ2-1,CASRSFREGRNEQFF,TGTGCCAGCAGGTCGTTTAGGGAGGGCCGCAATGAGCAGTTCTTC
many,TRBV2,.,TRBJ1-4,CASSEFGMNNEKLFF,TGTGCCAGCAGTGAATTCGGTATGAATAATGAAAAACTGTTTTTT
many,TRBV5-5,.,TRBJ2-7,CASRVGGTYEQYF,TGTGCCAGCAGGGTCGGAGGGACCTACGAGCAGTACTTC
many,TRBV5-1,TRBD2,TRBJ2-1,CASSWTSGGENEQFF,TGCGCCAGCAGCTGGACTAGCGGGGGAGAGAATGAGCAGTTCTTC
many,TRBV12-3/TRBV12-4,TRBD1,TRBJ1-5,CASSTTGINQAQHF,TGTGCCAGCAGTACGACAGGGATCAATCAGGCCCAGCATTTT
many,TRBV12-5,TRBD2,TRBJ2-3,CASGLVLAGGTDTQYF,TGTGCTAGTGGTTTGGTACTGGCGGGAGGTACAGATACGCAGTATTTT
.,TRBV29-1,.,TRBJ1-3,CSVGPDRGNTIYF,TGCAGCGTTGGACCCGACCGAGGAAACACCATATATTTT
many,TRBV28,.,TRBJ1-2,CASSLQGLDDGYTF,TGTGCCAGCAGTTTACAGGGGTTGGATGATGGCTACACCTTC
many,TRBV13,TRBD2,TRBJ2-1,CASSTAEAGVHYNEQFF,TGTGCCAGCAGCACGGCCGAGGCGGGAGTGCACTACAATGAGCAGTTCTTC
many,TRBV12-3/TRBV12-4,.,TRBJ1-2,CASGEAGVDGYTF,TGTGCCAGCGGGGAGGCAGGGGTTGATGGCTACACCTTC
few,TRBV12-3/TRBV12-4,.,TRBJ1-2,CASSSRPLNYGYTF,TGTGCCAGCAGTTCCCGGCCTCTAAACTATGGCTACACCTTC
many,TRBV29-1,TRBD1,TRBJ1-1,CSVAGQLNTEAFF,TGCAGCGTGGCGGGACAGCTGAACACTGAAGCTTTCTTT
.,TRBV20-1,TRBD1,TRBJ1-3,CSAQDRAPLNTIYF,TGCAGTGCTCAGGACAGGGCGCCCCTAAACACCATATATTTT
.,TRBV18,.,TRBJ2-1,CASSAERGTYNEQFF,TGTGCCAGCTCAGCGGAGAGGGGGACCTACAATGAGCAGTTCTTC
many,TRBV12-3/TRBV12-4,.,TRBJ1-5,CASSFKGNQPQHF,TGTGCCAGCAGTTTTAAGGGCAATCAGCCCCAGCATTTT
many,TRBV12-3/TRBV12-4,.,TRBJ2-1,CASSFTGEQFF,TGTGCCAGCAGTTTTACTGGTGAGCAGTTCTTC
.,TRBV27,TRBD1,TRBJ1-3,CASSSLRGFGIMDTIYF,TGTGCCAGCAGTTCTCTCAGGGGGTTTGGCATAATGGACACCATATATTTT
many,TRBV27,.,TRBJ1-6,CASSRIQGNPPRAPLHF,TGTGCCAGCAGCCGAATACAGGGTAATCCACCCAGGGCACCCCTCCACTTT